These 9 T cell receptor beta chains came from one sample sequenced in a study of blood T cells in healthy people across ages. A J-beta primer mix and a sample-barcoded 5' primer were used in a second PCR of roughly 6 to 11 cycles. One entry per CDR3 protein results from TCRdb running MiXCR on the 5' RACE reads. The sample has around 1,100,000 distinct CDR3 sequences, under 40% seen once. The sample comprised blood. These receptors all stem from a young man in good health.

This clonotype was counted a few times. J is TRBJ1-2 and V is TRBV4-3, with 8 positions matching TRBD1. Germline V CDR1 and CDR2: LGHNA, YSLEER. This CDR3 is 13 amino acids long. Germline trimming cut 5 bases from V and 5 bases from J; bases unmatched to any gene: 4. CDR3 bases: TGCGCCAGCAGCGGGGACAGGTGGTATGGCTACACCTTC. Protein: CASSGDRWYGYTF.

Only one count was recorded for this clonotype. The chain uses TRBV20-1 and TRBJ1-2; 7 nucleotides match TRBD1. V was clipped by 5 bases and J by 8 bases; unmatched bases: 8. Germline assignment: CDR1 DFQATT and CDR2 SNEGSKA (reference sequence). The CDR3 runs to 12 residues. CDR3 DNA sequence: TGCAGTGCTTTGACAGGGACGAGCGGCTACACCTTC. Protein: CSALTGTSGYTF.

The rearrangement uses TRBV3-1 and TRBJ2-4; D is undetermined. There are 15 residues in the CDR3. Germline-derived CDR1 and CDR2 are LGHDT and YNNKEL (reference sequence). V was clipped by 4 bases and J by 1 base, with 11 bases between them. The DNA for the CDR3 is TGTGCCAGCAGCCTAAGCGTATTGGCCAAAAACATTCAGTACTTC. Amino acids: CASSLSVLAKNIQYF.

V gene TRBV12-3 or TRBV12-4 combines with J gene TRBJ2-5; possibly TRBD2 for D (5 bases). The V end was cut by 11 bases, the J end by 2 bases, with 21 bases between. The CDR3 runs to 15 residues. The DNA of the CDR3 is TGTGCCGGCACCCTGGCGGGCGAGCTTCAAGAGACCCAGTACTTC. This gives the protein CAGTLAGELQETQYF.

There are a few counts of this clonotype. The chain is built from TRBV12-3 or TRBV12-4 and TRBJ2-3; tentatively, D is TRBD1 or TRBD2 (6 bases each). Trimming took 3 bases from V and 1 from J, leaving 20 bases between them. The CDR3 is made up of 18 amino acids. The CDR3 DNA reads TGTGCCAGCAGTTTGGTCCTGGGGGGCGGGGCACGCACAGATACGCAGTATTTT. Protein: CASSLVLGGGARTDTQYF.

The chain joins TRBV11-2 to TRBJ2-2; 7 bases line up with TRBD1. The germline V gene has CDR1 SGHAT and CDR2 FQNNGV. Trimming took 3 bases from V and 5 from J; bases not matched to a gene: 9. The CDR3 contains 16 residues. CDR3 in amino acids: CASSFTGVRGTGELFF. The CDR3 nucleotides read TGTGCCAGCAGCTTTACAGGGGTGAGAGGAACCGGGGAGCTGTTTTTT.

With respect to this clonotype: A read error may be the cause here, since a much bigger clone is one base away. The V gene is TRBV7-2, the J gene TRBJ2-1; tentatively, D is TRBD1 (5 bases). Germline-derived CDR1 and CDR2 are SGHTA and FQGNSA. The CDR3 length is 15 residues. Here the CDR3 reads CASGLSRGSYNEQFF. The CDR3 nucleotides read TGTGCCAGCGGCTTATCTAGGGGCTCCTACAATGAGCAGTTCTTC.

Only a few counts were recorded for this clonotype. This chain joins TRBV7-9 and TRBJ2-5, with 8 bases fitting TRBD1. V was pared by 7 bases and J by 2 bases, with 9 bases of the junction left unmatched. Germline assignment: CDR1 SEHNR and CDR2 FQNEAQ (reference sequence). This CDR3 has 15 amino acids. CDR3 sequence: CASNLGQGWQETQYF. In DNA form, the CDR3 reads TGTGCCAGCAACCTCGGACAGGGATGGCAAGAGACCCAGTACTTC.

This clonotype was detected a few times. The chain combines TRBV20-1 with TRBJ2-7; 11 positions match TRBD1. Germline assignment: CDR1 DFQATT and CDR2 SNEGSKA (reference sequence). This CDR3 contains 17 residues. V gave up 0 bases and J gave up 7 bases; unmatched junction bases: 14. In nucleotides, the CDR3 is TGCAGTGCTAGAGAGGCCGACGGGACAGGGGGATTAAATGAGCAGTACTTC. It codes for CSAREADGTGGLNEQYF.